These 24 T cell receptor beta chains originate from one sample sequenced in a study of T-cell memory formation after mild COVID-19 (dated by TCRdb to the early 2020s). Library method: 5' RACE. Sequenced using an Illumina NovaSeq 6000. The public reads were reanalyzed by TCRdb: fastp trimming at Q25, MiXCR alignment, in-frame beta chains only. Rows merge per CDR3 protein into single entries with the most common DNA and genes. A total of 200,000 to 250,000 distinct CDR3 sequences appear in this sample, 9.5% to 10% of them only once. The leading ten clones occupy roughly 4% of the sample. The sequenced sample was PBMCs or a T cell subset sorted from them (not recorded which). The receptors shown here come from a man aged 18 to 35 who had mild COVID-19 (a few samples of this study predate the infection). The sample titles of this study are shuffled in the database, so cell type and time point are left out; the donor was told from shared clones.

This clonotype has at least ten counts. The chain recombines TRBV11-3 with TRBJ2-5, with no clear D. Germline V CDR1 and CDR2: SGHNT, YENEEA. Trimming took 5 bases from V and 1 from J, leaving 5 bases between them. This CDR3 spans 12 amino acids. CDR3 nucleotide sequence: TGTGCCAGCAGCCGAGGCCAAGAGACCCAGTACTTC. It specifies CASSRGQETQYF.

This clonotype was seen at least ten times. The rearrangement links TRBV6-6 to TRBJ2-5; D is perhaps TRBD1 (6 bases). The ends were cut back, 7 bases at V and 0 bases at J, with 9 bases in the middle. The germline V gene encodes CDR1 MNHNY and CDR2 SVGAGI (reference sequence). CDR3 size: 13 residues. The DNA for the CDR3 is TGTGCCAGCACAAACAGGGACCAAGAGACCCAGTACTTC. It encodes CASTNRDQETQYF.

V usage is TRBV20-1 and J usage is TRBJ2-2, with D tentatively TRBD1 (6 bases). Trimming removed 3 bases from V and 5 bases from J, with 19 bases in between. Per germline, CDR1 DFQATT and CDR2 SNEGSKA (reference sequence). This CDR3 has 16 amino acids. CDR3 DNA: TGCAGTGCTAGTGACTGGGACATAGCCCCTACCGGGGAGCTGTTTTTT. Translated, it gives CSASDWDIAPTGELFF.

In this sample, this clonotype turned up many times. The genes are TRBV4-1 and TRBJ2-1, with TRBD2 matching over 10 bases. The CDR3 contains 16 residues. The J segment lost 4 bases and the V segment lost 0 bases, leaving 3 bases of the junction unmatched. Germline V gene sequence: CDR1 MGHRA, CDR2 YSYEKL. The CDR3 sequence: CASSQEELAGYNEQFF. The DNA of the CDR3 is TGCGCCAGCAGCCAAGAGGAACTAGCGGGGTACAATGAGCAGTTCTTC.

This clonotype was seen more than once but under ten times. This sequence joins TRBV5-1 and TRBJ2-1; 7 nucleotides agree with TRBD1. V shed 4 bases and J 9 bases; nucleotides not matched to a gene: 4. The CDR3 runs to 12 residues. Germline-derived CDR1 and CDR2 are SGHRS and YFSETQ. CDR3 in amino acids: CASSEQGSEQFF. The CDR3 nucleotides read TGCGCCAGCAGCGAACAGGGGAGTGAGCAGTTCTTC.

This sequence joins TRBV6-6 and TRBJ1-1; D is uncertain. V lost 4 bases to trimming and J lost 9 bases, with 12 bases between them. The CDR3 is 12 amino acids. CDR1 and CDR2 from the germline V gene are MNHNY and SVGAGI (reference sequence). The CDR3 region is CASSSPGPQAFF. The CDR3 DNA is TGTGCCAGCAGTTCGCCGGGTCCCCAAGCTTTCTTT.

The chain recombines TRBV3-1 with TRBJ1-5, with no clear D. Trimming took 1 base from V and 0 from J, leaving 1 base between them. The CDR3 sequence is 13 residues long. Germline loops: CDR1 LGHDT, CDR2 YNNKEL (reference sequence). For the CDR3, the DNA is TGTGCCAGCAGCCAAGGTAGCAATCAGCCCCAGCATTTT. It codes for CASSQGSNQPQHF.

The V gene is TRBV20-1, the J gene TRBJ2-5, with no clear D. V lost 2 bases and J lost 10, with 14 bases in between. Germline CDR1 and CDR2: DFQATT and SNEGSKA (reference sequence). This CDR3 is 12 amino acids long. DNA for the CDR3: TGCAGTGCTAGAAAGCTCGCCAGATTCCAGTACTTC. As protein: CSARKLARFQYF.

The J gene is TRBJ1-1, the V gene TRBV20-1; D gene ambiguous. The CDR3 runs 13 residues. Germline CDR1 and CDR2: DFQATT and SNEGSKA (reference sequence). Trimming cost V 0 bases and J 3 bases, with 8 bases left between them. CDR3 bases: TGCAGTGCTAGAGAGGACCTTTACACTGAAGCTTTCTTT. This codes for CSAREDLYTEAFF.

This rearrangement joins TRBV12-3 or TRBV12-4 to TRBJ1-1, with D tentatively TRBD1 (6 bases). V dropped 2 bases and J dropped 3 bases, with 13 bases sitting between them. The CDR3 is 15 amino acids. The CDR3: CASSLYGTGYTEAFF. Written as DNA, the CDR3 is TGTGCCAGCAGTTTATATGGTACAGGGTACACTGAAGCTTTCTTT.

This clonotype came up a few times. This chain uses TRBV7-2 with TRBJ2-1; 11 positions agree with TRBD2. Germline CDR1 and CDR2: SGHTA and FQGNSA. This CDR3 has 14 residues. The ends lost 4 bases at V and 8 bases at J; junction bases unmatched: 4. For the CDR3, the DNA is TGTGCCAGCAGCTATAGCGGGGGGGCCGATGAGCAGTTCTTC. Translated, it gives CASSYSGGADEQFF.

In this sample, this clonotype turned up a few times. The gene calls are TRBV9 and TRBJ2-3; TRBD2 might be the D (6 bases). Germline loops: CDR1 SGDLS, CDR2 YYNGEE. This CDR3 is 16 amino acids long. Deletions cut 4 bases from V and 6 bases from J, with 21 bases between. The CDR3 here is CASSTERVLIADTQYF. Written as DNA, the CDR3 is TGTGCCAGCAGCACGGAGCGGGTCCTTATAGCCGATACGCAGTATTTT.

This clonotype turned up a few times. The rearrangement uses TRBV20-1 and TRBJ1-2; no firm D call. The length of the CDR3 is 12 residues. Germline CDR1 DFQATT, CDR2 SNEGSKA (reference sequence). V was pared by 7 bases and J by 3 bases, with 12 bases between. In DNA form, the CDR3 reads TGCAGTGGTGGCTCCGGAGACTATGGCTACACCTTC. This sequence encodes CSGGSGDYGYTF.

V usage is TRBV18 and J usage is TRBJ1-1; tentatively, D is TRBD1 (5 bases). Germline CDR1 is KGHSH and CDR2 is LQKENI. The CDR3 covers 14 residues. The V and J ends lost 2 bases and 7 bases respectively, with 14 bases between them. This CDR3 reads CASSPVNGGDEAFF. CDR3 coding DNA: TGTGCCAGCTCACCAGTGAATGGAGGGGATGAAGCTTTCTTT.

A few counts support this clonotype. The CDR3 DNA reads TGCAGTGCTAATACTGACATGAACACTGAAGCTTTCTTT. As protein: CSANTDMNTEAFF. This rearrangement joins TRBV20-1 to TRBJ1-1; D uncertain. Germline V lookup: CDR1 DFQATT, CDR2 SNEGSKA (reference sequence). Trimming removed 4 bases from V and 0 bases from J, with 9 bases in between. This CDR3 is built from 13 residues.

This clonotype came up a few times. The gene calls are TRBV24-1 and TRBJ1-1, with D possibly being TRBD1 (5 bases). Per germline, CDR1 KGHDR and CDR2 SFDVKD. CDR3 length equals 13 residues. V shed 7 bases and J shed 4 bases, with 12 bases lying between them. In DNA form, the CDR3 reads TGTGCCACCAGCGACCGACAGACCACTGAAGCTTTCTTT. Residues: CATSDRQTTEAFF.

This clonotype was detected ten times or more. The rearrangement links TRBV29-1 to TRBJ2-1; 10 bases align to TRBD2. The CDR3 runs to 13 residues. Germline trimming cut 6 bases from V and 7 bases from J; bases unmatched to any gene: 6. Germline lookup yields CDR1 SQVTM and CDR2 ANQGSEA. Here the CDR3 reads CSVGLARINEQFF. The CDR3 nucleotides read TGCAGCGTGGGACTAGCGCGGATTAATGAGCAGTTCTTC.

This clonotype came up a few times. The V gene is TRBV28, the J gene TRBJ1-5; D unclear. The CDR3 is made up of 13 amino acids. V was trimmed by 6 bases and J by 7 bases, leaving 13 bases between them. CDR1 and CDR2 from the germline V gene are MDHEN and SYDVKM. The CDR3 bases are TGTGCCAGCAGCTTGAGGCGGTGGCAGCCCCAGCATTTT. Translation gives CASSLRRWQPQHF.

This clonotype was seen repeatedly, ten times or more. The chain recombines TRBV6-5 with TRBJ2-2; possible D gene TRBD2, 6 bases. The germline CDR1 and CDR2 sequences are MNHEY and SVGAGI. Trimming cost V 6 bases and J 7 bases, with 15 bases left between them. This CDR3 has 14 residues. CDR3: CASSQPRRGGELFF. DNA of the CDR3: TGTGCCAGCAGCCAACCCCGGAGGGGCGGGGAGCTGTTTTTT.

This clonotype was detected many times. The CDR3: CASRTGGSYGYTF. As DNA, the CDR3 is TGTGCCAGCAGGACCGGGGGCTCTTATGGCTACACCTTC. This chain connects TRBV2 to TRBJ1-2, with D perhaps TRBD1 (6 bases). With 6 bases removed from V and 5 bases from J, the gap between germline ends came to 13 bases. In germline, CDR1 is SNHLY, CDR2 FYNNEI. The CDR3 has 13 residues.

The chain has TRBV12-3 or TRBV12-4 and TRBJ2-5; TRBD2 aligns across 13 bases. V shed 6 bases and J 2 bases; nucleotides not matched to a gene: 6. The CDR3 contains 16 residues. The CDR3 region is CASSSGLAGVQETQYF. The CDR3 DNA sequence: TGTGCCAGCAGCTCCGGACTAGCGGGGGTTCAAGAGACCCAGTACTTC.

This clonotype was recorded many times. The rearrangement joins TRBV4-1 to TRBJ2-7; 11 bases align to TRBD1. The trim removed 0 bases at V and 3 bases at J, leaving 4 bases unmatched. CDR3 size: 16 residues. Per germline, CDR1 MGHRA and CDR2 YSYEKL. CDR3: CASSQEIGTGGYEQYF. CDR3 sequence (DNA): TGCGCCAGCAGCCAAGAAATAGGGACAGGGGGCTACGAGCAGTACTTC.

In this sample, this clonotype turned up a few times. V is TRBV2 and J is TRBJ2-7; D not resolved. Trimming cost V 6 bases and J 3 bases, with 21 bases left between them. Germline CDR1 and CDR2: SNHLY and FYNNEI. The CDR3 length is 16 residues. The CDR3 DNA sequence: TGTGCCAGCAGCGACGTAGCAATCTCACTCAACTACGAGCAGTACTTC. Translated: CASSDVAISLNYEQYF.

In this sample, this clonotype turned up many times. The chain recombines TRBV24-1 with TRBJ1-1; 9 nucleotides align to TRBD1. Germline V lookup: CDR1 KGHDR, CDR2 SFDVKD. J gave up 11 bases and V 2 bases, and 2 bases lay outside the gene matches. This CDR3 has 12 residues. CDR3: CATSDWTGAAFF. DNA for the CDR3: TGTGCCACCAGTGATTGGACAGGGGCCGCTTTCTTT.